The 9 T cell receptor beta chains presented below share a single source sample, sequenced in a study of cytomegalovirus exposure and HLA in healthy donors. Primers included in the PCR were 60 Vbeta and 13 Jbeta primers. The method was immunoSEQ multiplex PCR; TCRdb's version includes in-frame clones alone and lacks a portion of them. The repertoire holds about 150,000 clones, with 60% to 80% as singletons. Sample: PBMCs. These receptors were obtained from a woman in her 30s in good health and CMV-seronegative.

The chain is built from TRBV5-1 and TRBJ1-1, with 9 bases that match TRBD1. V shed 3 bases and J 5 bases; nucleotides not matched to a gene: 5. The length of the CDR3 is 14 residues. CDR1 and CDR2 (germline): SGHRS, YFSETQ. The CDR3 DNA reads TGCGCCAGCAGCTCCGGACAGGGGAAGACTGAAGCTTTCTTT. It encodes CASSSGQGKTEAFF.

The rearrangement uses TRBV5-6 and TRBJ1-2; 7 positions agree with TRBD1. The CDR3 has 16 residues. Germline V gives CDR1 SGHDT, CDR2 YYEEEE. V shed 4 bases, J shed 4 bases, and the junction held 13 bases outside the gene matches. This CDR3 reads CASSLDDRAEIYGYTF. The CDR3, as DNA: TGTGCCAGCAGCCTAGACGACAGGGCTGAGATCTATGGCTACACCTTC. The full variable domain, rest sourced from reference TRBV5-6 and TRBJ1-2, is DAGVTQSPTHLIKTRGQQVTLRCSPKSGHDTVSWYQQALGQGPQFIFQYYEEEERQRGNFPDRFSGHQFPNYSSELNVNALLLGDSALYLCASSLDDRAEIYGYTFGSGTRLTVV.

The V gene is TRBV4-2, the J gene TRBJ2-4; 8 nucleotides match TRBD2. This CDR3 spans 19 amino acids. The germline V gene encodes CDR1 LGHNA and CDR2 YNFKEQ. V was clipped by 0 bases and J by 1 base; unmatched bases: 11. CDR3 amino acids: CASSQDGRGGLGAKNIQYF. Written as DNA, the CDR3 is TGTGCCAGCAGCCAAGATGGCCGGGGGGGCCTCGGGGCCAAAAACATTCAGTACTTC.

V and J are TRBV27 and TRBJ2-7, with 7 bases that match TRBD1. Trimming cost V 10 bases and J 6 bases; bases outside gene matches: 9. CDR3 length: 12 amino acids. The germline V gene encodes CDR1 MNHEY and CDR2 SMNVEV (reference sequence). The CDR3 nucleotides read TGTGCCACTAATGACAGGGCGGGCGAGCAGTACTTC. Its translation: CATNDRAGEQYF.

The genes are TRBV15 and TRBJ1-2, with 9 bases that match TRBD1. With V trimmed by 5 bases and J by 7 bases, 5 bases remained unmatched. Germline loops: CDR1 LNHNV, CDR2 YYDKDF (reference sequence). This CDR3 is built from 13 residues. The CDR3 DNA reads TGTGCCACCAGCGTTCGACAGGGGGGTGGCTACACCTTC. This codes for CATSVRQGGGYTF.

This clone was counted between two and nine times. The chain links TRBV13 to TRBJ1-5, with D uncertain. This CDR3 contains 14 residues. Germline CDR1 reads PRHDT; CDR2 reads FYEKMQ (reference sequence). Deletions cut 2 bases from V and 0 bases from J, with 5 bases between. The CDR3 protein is CASSLFSSNQPQHF. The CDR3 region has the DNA TGTGCCAGCAGCTTATTCAGTAGCAATCAGCCCCAGCATTTT.

The CDR3 DNA reads TGTGCCAGCAGCCAAGATCGTACGCTAGCGGGAACCGGGGAGCTGTTTTTT. Residues: CASSQDRTLAGTGELFF. The chain couples TRBV4-2 to TRBJ2-2, with TRBD2 matching over 9 bases. Germline V gene lookup returns CDR1 LGHNA and CDR2 YNFKEQ. The CDR3 totals 17 residues. The V gene end was trimmed by 0 bases and the J gene end by 5 bases; junction bases not matched to a gene: 7.

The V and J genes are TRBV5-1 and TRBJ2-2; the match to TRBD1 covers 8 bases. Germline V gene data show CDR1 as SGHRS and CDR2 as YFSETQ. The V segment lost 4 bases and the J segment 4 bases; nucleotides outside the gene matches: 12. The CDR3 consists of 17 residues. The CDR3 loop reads CASSKTGVGLGTGELFF. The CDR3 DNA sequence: TGCGCCAGCAGCAAGACAGGGGTTGGGCTCGGCACCGGGGAGCTGTTTTTT.

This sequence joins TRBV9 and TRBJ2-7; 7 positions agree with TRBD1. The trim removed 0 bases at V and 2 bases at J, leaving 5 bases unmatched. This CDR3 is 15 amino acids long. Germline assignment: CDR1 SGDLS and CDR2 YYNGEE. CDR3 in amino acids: CASSVEAGGPYEQYF. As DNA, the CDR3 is TGTGCCAGCAGCGTAGAGGCAGGGGGTCCCTACGAGCAGTACTTC.